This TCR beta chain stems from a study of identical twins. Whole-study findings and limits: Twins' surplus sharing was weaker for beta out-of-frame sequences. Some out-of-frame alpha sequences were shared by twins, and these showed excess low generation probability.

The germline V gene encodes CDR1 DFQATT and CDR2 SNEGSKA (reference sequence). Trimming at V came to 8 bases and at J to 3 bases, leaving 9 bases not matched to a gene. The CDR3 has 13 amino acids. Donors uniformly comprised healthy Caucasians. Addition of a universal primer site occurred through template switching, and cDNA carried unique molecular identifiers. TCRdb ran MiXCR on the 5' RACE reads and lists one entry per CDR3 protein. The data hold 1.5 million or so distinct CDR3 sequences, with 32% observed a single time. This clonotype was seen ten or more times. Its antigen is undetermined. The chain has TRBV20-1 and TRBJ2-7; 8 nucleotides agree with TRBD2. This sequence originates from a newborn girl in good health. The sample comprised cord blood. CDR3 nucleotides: TGCAGTTTCCCTCTCGGGGGGGTCTACGAGCAGTACTTC. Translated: CSFPLGGVYEQYF.